The sequence of this T cell receptor beta chain was determined in a study of blood T cell repertoires in COVID-19. Whole-study context: Italy, Spain and the United States were the sources of the convalescent and acute COVID-19 samples. Sources were T cells, B-cell-depleted T cells, or PBMCs; the material itself was cDNA or gDNA.

The J segment lost 5 bases and the V segment lost 7 bases, leaving 5 bases of the junction unmatched. Germline-derived CDR1 and CDR2 are MNHEY and SVGAGI. This CDR3 contains 14 residues. Turning to this clone: Other DNA sequences in the sample encode the same CDR3.

Sequencing used immunoSEQ multiplex PCR; TCRdb keeps in-frame clones, though not all of them. The top ten clones hold under 0.75% of a sample with 150,000 to 160,000 clones, under 90% of them seen once. The TCR comes from a man aged 60-69 years with acute or convalescent COVID-19. The chain is built from TRBV6-5 and TRBJ2-2; 9 nucleotides line up with TRBD1. Sequencing was performed on peripheral blood. The DNA of the CDR3 is TGTGCCAGCAAGACAGGGGGAAGGACCGGGGAGCTGTTTTTT. It is translated as CASKTGGRTGELFF.